The following is a T cell receptor (beta chain) sequence with its context. This specimen comes from a study of blood T cell repertoires in COVID-19. Overall study: Sites across the United States, Italy and Spain contributed samples from acute and convalescent COVID-19. Nucleic acid was either cDNA or gDNA, and it came from T cells, B-cell-depleted T cells, or PBMCs.

The CDR3 runs to 15 residues. V gave up 3 bases and J gave up 5 bases; unmatched junction bases: 2. Germline V gene sequence: CDR1 MDHEN, CDR2 SYDVKM. In the original analysis: The assay estimated nucleated cells by amplifying reference gene primers. Sequenced by immunoSEQ multiplex PCR; TCRdb stores in-frame clones only, minus some. That table supplies the V and J calls and clone size; D and trimming were determined from the DNA. In the table there are 80,000 to 100,000 clones, approximately 90% of which are singletons. It was during active infection that Seattle patients were enrolled and then longitudinally followed.

The genes are TRBV28 and TRBJ1-5; 12 bases line up with TRBD1. This TCR came from a human donor with COVID-19, enrolled during active disease. The donor label of this sample is uncertain. Input material: peripheral blood. CDR3 amino acids: CASSLGQGAHQPQHF. Here the CDR3 DNA reads TGTGCCAGCAGTTTGGGACAGGGGGCCCATCAGCCCCAGCATTTT.